Many counts were recorded for the clone carrying this TCR beta chain. V was cut by 1 base and J by 3 bases, with 13 bases left in between. CDR3 length: 16 residues. Germline V lookup: CDR1 SGHTA, CDR2 FQGNSA. TCRdb independently ran MiXCR on the RACE reads; one entry per CDR3 protein. The sample has approximately 370,000 distinct CDR3 sequences, approximately 5.8% seen once; the top ten hold under 9.5%. This specimen comes from a study of human T cells and chemical hapten exposure. In the study overall: The study sensitized with 2% DPC on a roughly 2 cm by roughly 2 cm patch of upper inner arm skin.

As for time point: pre-sensitization, week 0. Treatment given: therapeutic diphenylcyclopropenone sensitization with weekly scalp DPC. The genes are TRBV7-2 and TRBJ1-5; possibly TRBD1 for D (5 bases). Sequenced material: whole blood, taken in connection with sensitization to the hapten diphenylcyclopropenone (DPC). The sequence came from a woman aged 18-29 years with alopecia areata. Some clones in this sample may be carry-over from other donors' samples. DNA for the CDR3: TGTGCCAGCAGCTTAGACCCACAGGTCCTCAATCAGCCCCAGCATTTT. This encodes CASSLDPQVLNQPQHF.